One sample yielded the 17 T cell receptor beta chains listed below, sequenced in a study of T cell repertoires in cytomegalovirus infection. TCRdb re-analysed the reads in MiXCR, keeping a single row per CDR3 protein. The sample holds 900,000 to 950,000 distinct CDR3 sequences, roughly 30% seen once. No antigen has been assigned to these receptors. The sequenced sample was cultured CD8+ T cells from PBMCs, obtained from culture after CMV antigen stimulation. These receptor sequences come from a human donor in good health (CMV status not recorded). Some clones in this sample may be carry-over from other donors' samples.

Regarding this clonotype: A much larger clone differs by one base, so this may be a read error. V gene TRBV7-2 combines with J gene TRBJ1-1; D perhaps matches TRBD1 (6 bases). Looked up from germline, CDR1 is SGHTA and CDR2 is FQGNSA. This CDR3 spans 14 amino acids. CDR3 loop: CANSSHRDGTEAFF. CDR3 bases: TGTGCCAACAGCTCGCACAGGGATGGTACTGAAGCTTTCTTT. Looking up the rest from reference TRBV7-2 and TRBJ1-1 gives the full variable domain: GAGVSQSPSNKVTEKGKDVELRCDPISGHTALYWYRQSLGQGLEFLIYFQGNSAPDKSGLPSDRFSAERTGGSVSTLTIQRTQQEDSAVYLCANSSHRDGTEAFFGQGTRLTVV.

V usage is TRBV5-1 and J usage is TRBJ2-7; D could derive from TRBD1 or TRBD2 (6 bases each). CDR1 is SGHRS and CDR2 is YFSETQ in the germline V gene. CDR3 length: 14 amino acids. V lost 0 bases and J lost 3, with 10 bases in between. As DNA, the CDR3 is TGCGCCAGCAGCTTGGATCGGGGGCACTACGAGCAGTACTTC. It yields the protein CASSLDRGHYEQYF.

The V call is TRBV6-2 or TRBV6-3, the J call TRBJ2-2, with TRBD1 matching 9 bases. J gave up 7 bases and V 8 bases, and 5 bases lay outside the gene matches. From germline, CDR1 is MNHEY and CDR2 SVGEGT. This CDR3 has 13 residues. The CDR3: CASGTGKDGELFF. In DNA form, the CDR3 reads TGTGCCAGCGGGACAGGGAAAGACGGGGAGCTGTTTTTT.

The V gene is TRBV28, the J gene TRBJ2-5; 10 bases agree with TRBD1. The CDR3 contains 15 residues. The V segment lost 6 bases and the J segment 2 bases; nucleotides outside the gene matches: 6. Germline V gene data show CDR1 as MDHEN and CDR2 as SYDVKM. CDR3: CASSSGTGAQETQYF. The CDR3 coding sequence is TGTGCCAGCAGCTCCGGGACAGGGGCTCAAGAGACCCAGTACTTC. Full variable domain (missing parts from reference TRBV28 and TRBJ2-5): DVKVTQSSRYLVKRTGEKVFLECVQDMDHENMFWYRQDPGLGLRLIYFSYDVKMKEKGDIPEGYSVSREKKERFSLILESASTNQTSMYLCASSSGTGAQETQYFGPGTRLLVL.

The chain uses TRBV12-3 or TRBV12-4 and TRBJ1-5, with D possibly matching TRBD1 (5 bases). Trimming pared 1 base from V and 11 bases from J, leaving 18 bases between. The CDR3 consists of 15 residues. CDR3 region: CASSLERGRQSAQHF. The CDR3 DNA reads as TGTGCCAGCAGTTTAGAGAGGGGCCGACAATCGGCCCAGCATTTT.

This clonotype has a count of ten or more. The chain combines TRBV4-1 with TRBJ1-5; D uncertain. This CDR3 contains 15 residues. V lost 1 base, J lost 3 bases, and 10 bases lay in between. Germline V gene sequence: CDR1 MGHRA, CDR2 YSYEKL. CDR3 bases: TGCGCCAGCAGCCAAGTTAACAGCGACAATCAGCCCCAGCATTTT. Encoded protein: CASSQVNSDNQPQHF.

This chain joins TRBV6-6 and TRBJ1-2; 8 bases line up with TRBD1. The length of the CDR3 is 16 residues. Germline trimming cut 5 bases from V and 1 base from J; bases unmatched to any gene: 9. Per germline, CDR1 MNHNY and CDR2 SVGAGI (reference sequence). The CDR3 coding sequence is TGTGCCAGCAGTCCTGGACAGGGCCTCTTTAACTATGGCTACACCTTC. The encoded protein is CASSPGQGLFNYGYTF.

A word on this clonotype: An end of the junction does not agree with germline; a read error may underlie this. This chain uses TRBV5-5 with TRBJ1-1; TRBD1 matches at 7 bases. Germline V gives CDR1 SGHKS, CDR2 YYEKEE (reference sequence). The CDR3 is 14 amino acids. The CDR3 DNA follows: TGTGCCAGCAGCCCCGGAGGGGGCGATGGGGCCCGCGCCTTT. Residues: CASSPGGGDGARAF. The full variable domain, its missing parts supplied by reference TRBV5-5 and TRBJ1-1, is DAGVTQSPTHLIKTRGQQVTLRCSPISGHKSVSWYQQVLGQGPQFIFQYYEKEERGRGNFPDRFSARQFPNYSSELNVNALLLGDSALYLCASSPGGGDGARAFGQGTRLTVV.

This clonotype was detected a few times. The CDR3 reads CASSLSPSGGFYNEQFF. The CDR3 bases are TGCGCCAGCAGCTTGAGCCCCTCGGGGGGTTTTTACAATGAGCAGTTCTTC. The chain links TRBV5-1 to TRBJ2-1; 7 bases line up with TRBD2. Trimming took 1 base from V and 4 from J; bases not matched to a gene: 11. This CDR3 comprises 17 residues. Germline V gene data show CDR1 as SGHRS and CDR2 as YFSETQ.

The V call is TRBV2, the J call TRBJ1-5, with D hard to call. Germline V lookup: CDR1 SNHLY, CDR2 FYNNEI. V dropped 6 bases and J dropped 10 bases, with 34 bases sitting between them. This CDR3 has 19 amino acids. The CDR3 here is CASRDGEINHLNTNGPQHF. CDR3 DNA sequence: TGTGCCAGCAGGGACGGAGAGATCAATCACCTCAATACTAATGGCCCCCAGCATTTT.

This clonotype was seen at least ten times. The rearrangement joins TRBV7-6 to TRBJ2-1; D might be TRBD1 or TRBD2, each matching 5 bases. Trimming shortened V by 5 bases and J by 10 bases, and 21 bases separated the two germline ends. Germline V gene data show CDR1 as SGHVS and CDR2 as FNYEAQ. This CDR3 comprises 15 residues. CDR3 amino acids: CASSPRIGVGTEQFF. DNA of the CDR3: TGTGCCAGCAGCCCCCGTATAGGTGTCGGGACCGAGCAGTTCTTC.

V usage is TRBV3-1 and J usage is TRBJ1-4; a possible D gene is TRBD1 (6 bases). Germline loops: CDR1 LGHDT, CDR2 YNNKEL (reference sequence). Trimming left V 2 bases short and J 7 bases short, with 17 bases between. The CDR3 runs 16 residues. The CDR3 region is CASSQPRGARSEKLFF. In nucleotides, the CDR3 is TGTGCCAGCAGCCAACCCCGGGGGGCTAGAAGTGAAAAACTGTTTTTT.

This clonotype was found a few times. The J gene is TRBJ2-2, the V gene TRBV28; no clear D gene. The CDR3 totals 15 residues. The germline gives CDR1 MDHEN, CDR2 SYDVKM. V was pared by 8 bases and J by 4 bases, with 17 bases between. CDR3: CASSPIRPGTGELFF. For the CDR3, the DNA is TGTGCCAGCTCTCCGATCCGCCCGGGCACCGGGGAGCTGTTTTTT.

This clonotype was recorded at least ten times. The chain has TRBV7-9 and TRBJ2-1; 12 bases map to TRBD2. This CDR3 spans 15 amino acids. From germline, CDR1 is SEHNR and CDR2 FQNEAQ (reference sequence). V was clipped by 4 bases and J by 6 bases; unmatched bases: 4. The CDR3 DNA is TGTGCCAGCAGCTCGGGACTAGCGGGCCCCAATGAGCAGTTCTTC. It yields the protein CASSSGLAGPNEQFF.

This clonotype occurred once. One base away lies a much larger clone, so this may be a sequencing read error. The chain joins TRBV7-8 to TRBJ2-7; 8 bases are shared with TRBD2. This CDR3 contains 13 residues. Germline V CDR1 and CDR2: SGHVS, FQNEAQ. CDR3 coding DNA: TGTGTCAGCAGCCCTCCACTAGCGGTCGAGCAGTACTTC. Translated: CVSSPPLAVEQYF. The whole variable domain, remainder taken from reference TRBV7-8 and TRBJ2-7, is GAGVSQSPRYKVAKRGQDVALRCDPISGHVSLFWYQQALGQGPEFLTYFQNEAQLDKSGLPSDRFFAERPEGSVSTLKIQRTQQEDSAVYLCVSSPPLAVEQYFGPGTRLTVT.

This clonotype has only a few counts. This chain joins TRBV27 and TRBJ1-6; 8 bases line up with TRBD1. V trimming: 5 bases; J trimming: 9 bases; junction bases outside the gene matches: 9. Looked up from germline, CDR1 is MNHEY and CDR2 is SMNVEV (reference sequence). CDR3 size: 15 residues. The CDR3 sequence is CASSPPGQVASPLHF. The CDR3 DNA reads TGTGCCAGCAGTCCTCCGGGACAGGTAGCTTCACCCCTCCACTTT.

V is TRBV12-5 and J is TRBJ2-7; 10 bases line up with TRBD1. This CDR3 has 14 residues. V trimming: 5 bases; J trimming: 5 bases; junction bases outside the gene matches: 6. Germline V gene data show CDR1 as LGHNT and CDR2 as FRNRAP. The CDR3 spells CASGPGTGVDEQYF. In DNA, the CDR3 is TGTGCTAGTGGTCCCGGGACAGGGGTTGACGAGCAGTACTTC.